The 26 T cell receptor beta chains below come from one sample, sequenced in a study of blood T cells in healthy people across ages. Through a sample-barcoded 5' primer and a J-beta primer mix, a second PCR was run for about 6 to 12 cycles. TCRdb re-derived calls from the 5' RACE reads in MiXCR, one entry per CDR3 protein. In the table there are some 1.5 million distinct CDR3 sequences, under 55% of which are singletons. Input material: blood. The receptors were gathered from a young woman in good health.

This clonotype was recorded many times. The genes are TRBV24-1 and TRBJ2-3; D gene ambiguous. V lost 4 bases to trimming and J lost 0 bases, with 7 bases between them. Germline V gene sequence: CDR1 KGHDR, CDR2 SFDVKD. The CDR3 sequence is 14 residues long. CDR3 loop: CATSEADSTDTQYF. The CDR3 DNA sequence: TGTGCCACCAGTGAGGCGGACAGCACAGATACGCAGTATTTT.

V and J are TRBV7-2 and TRBJ2-5; the match to TRBD2 covers 7 bases. The J call may be in error: the DNA end matches TRBJ2-7 better. Per the germline V gene, CDR1 is SGHTA and CDR2 is FQGNSA. The CDR3 covers 14 residues. In DNA, the CDR3 is TGTGCCAGCAGCTGGGGACTACCTGGTACCGAGCAGTACTTC. Its translation is CASSWGLPGTEQYF.

This clonotype was observed a handful of times. The chain employs TRBV5-1 and TRBJ1-2, with D possibly TRBD1 on 5 matching bases. From germline, CDR1 is SGHRS and CDR2 YFSETQ. The V end was cut by 1 base, the J end by 6 bases, with 16 bases between. The CDR3 has 15 amino acids. The CDR3 loop reads CASSLSPGVTNGYTF. The CDR3 DNA reads TGCGCCAGCAGCTTGTCACCGGGGGTAACTAATGGCTACACCTTC. The full variable domain, in which reference TRBV5-1 and TRBJ1-2 provide the parts outside the CDR3, is KAGVTQTPRYLIKTRGQQVTLSCSPISGHRSVSWYQQTPGQGLQFLFEYFSETQRNKGNFPGRFSGRQFSNSRSEMNVSTLELGDSALYLCASSLSPGVTNGYTFGSGTRLTVV.

This clonotype was seen a few times. CDR3 sequence reads: CASSFLGVSYEQYF. DNA of the CDR3: TGTGCCAGCAGCTTCCTAGGGGTCTCCTACGAGCAGTACTTC. This sequence joins TRBV11-2 and TRBJ2-7; the D gene is possibly TRBD1 (5 bases). The V and J ends lost 3 bases and 0 bases respectively, with 9 bases between them. Germline V gene lookup returns CDR1 SGHAT and CDR2 FQNNGV. This CDR3 spans 14 amino acids.

In its sample, this clonotype was seen a few times. The V call is TRBV7-2, the J call TRBJ1-4; tentatively, D is TRBD1 (5 bases). This CDR3 is 12 amino acids long. CDR1 is SGHTA, CDR2 FQGNSA, per germline. The ends were cut back, 4 bases at V and 14 bases at J, with 14 bases in the middle. The CDR3 sequence: CASSSPGEGLFF. The DNA of the CDR3 is TGTGCCAGCAGCTCACCGGGGGAGGGTCTGTTTTTT.

This chain joins TRBV6-2 or TRBV6-3 and TRBJ1-1, with no clear D. Germline V lookup: CDR1 MNHEY, CDR2 SVGEGT. Trimming cost V 8 bases and J 6 bases, with 10 bases left between them. The CDR3 spans 11 residues. The CDR3 DNA is TGTGCCAGCGGGCGAGTGGCTGAAGCTTTCTTT. Protein product: CASGRVAEAFF.

The rearrangement uses TRBV19 and TRBJ2-3; D is possibly TRBD1 or TRBD2 (5 bases each). The germline V gene has CDR1 LNHDA and CDR2 SQIVND (reference sequence). Between the trimmed V and J ends, which lost 9 bases and 3 bases, there was a span of 16 bases. CDR3 length: 14 amino acids. The CDR3 coding sequence is TGTGCCAGCGCCCGGGACGGAGTTACAGATACGCAGTATTTT. As protein: CASARDGVTDTQYF. Combining the CDR3 with reference TRBV19 and TRBJ2-3 gives the whole variable domain DGGITQSPKYLFRKEGQNVTLSCEQNLNHDAMYWYRQDPGQGLRLIYYSQIVNDFQKGDIAEGYSVSREKKESFPLTVTSAQKNPTAFYLCASARDGVTDTQYFGPGTRLTVL.

V usage is TRBV2 and J usage is TRBJ2-3; perhaps TRBD1 as D (5 bases). The CDR3 contains 14 residues. V dropped 7 bases and J dropped 2 bases, with 13 bases sitting between them. CDR1 is SNHLY, CDR2 FYNNEI, per germline. Here the CDR3 reads CASTPGQHTDTQYF. The CDR3 DNA sequence: TGTGCCAGCACCCCTGGACAACACACAGATACGCAGTATTTT.

This clonotype was seen many times. The junction does not match germline at one end; this may be a read error. The chain carries TRBV9 and TRBJ2-3; weak D call: TRBD2 (5 bases). Germline V CDR1 and CDR2: SGDLS, YYNGEE. The CDR3 consists of 12 residues. The CDR3 DNA is TGCGCCAGCAGCCTAGCCGGAGGAACGCAGTATTTT. This translates into CASSLAGGTQYF.

Concerning this clonotype: At one end, the junction sequence differs from germline, possibly due to a read error. J is TRBJ2-1 and V is TRBV3-1; D call uncertain. This CDR3 contains 18 residues. Germline CDR1 and CDR2: LGHDT and YNNKEL (reference sequence). The CDR3 reads CASSQDGTAEGSYNVQFF. The DNA for the CDR3 is TGTGCCAGCAGCCAAGATGGTACAGCCGAAGGCTCCTACAATGTGCAGTTCTTC.

V usage is TRBV7-2 and J usage is TRBJ1-1; tentative D call: TRBD1 (5 bases). Germline CDR1 reads SGHTA; CDR2 reads FQGNSA. This CDR3 is built from 15 residues. Trimming cost V 4 bases and J 4 bases, with 16 bases left between them. Here the CDR3 reads CASSSHSSGGTEAFF. CDR3 coding DNA: TGTGCCAGCAGCTCCCACTCCTCGGGGGGCACTGAAGCTTTCTTT.

There are a few counts of this clonotype. This chain joins TRBV11-3 and TRBJ2-1; D perhaps matches TRBD2 (6 bases). The CDR3 covers 15 residues. Germline V CDR1 and CDR2: SGHNT, YENEEA. Trimming stripped 4 bases from V and 6 bases from J, with 16 bases between. For the CDR3, the DNA is TGTGCCAGCAGCTCAATGACGGGAGTCCTCAATGAGCAGTTCTTC. Its translation is CASSSMTGVLNEQFF.

V gene TRBV6-5 combines with J gene TRBJ2-2, with D perhaps being TRBD1 or TRBD2 (5 bases each). Trimming pared 5 bases from V and 0 bases from J, leaving 10 bases between. There are 15 residues in the CDR3. CDR1 MNHEY and CDR2 SVGAGI come from the germline V gene. CDR3 in DNA: TGTGCCAGCAGTCGGGACCCGGCGAACACCGGGGAGCTGTTTTTT. Translating gives CASSRDPANTGELFF.

The table lists this clonotype with a count of one. The genes are TRBV6-5 and TRBJ2-4; TRBD1 is a possible D gene (6 bases). The DNA end favors TRBJ2-5, so the J call may be wrong. CDR1 is MNHEY, CDR2 SVGAGI, per germline. The CDR3 sequence is 15 residues long. This CDR3 is CASSYGTGRVETQYF. The DNA for the CDR3 is TGTGCCAGCAGTTACGGTACAGGGAGAGTCGAGACCCAGTACTTC.

The chain has TRBV12-3 or TRBV12-4 and TRBJ2-5; tentatively, D is TRBD1 or TRBD2 (5 bases each). The CDR3 length is 11 residues. Trimming stripped 2 bases from V and 9 bases from J, with 7 bases between. CDR3: CASSLMGAQYF. The CDR3 DNA follows: TGTGCCAGCAGTTTAATGGGGGCCCAGTACTTC.

CDR3 nucleotides: TGCAGTGCTGTACTACAGGGTACCTACGAGCAGTACTTC. It specifies CSAVLQGTYEQYF. This sequence joins TRBV20-1 and TRBJ2-7; D possibly corresponds to TRBD1 (6 bases). Germline CDR1 reads DFQATT; CDR2 reads SNEGSKA (reference sequence). The V end lost 5 bases, the J end lost 2 bases, and 13 bases lay between the germline ends. The CDR3 spans 13 residues.

The V gene is TRBV27, the J gene TRBJ2-1, with D hard to call. Deletions cut 6 bases from V and 2 bases from J, with 14 bases between. The CDR3 has 15 residues. Germline V lookup: CDR1 MNHEY, CDR2 SMNVEV (reference sequence). DNA of the CDR3: TGTGCCAGCAGCCTTGAGGCGGCCGCCTACAATGAGCAGTTCTTC. It encodes CASSLEAAAYNEQFF.

This sequence joins TRBV7-2 and TRBJ1-6, with D possibly being TRBD1 (6 bases). The CDR3 consists of 19 residues. The V gene's germline CDR1 is SGHTA and CDR2 FQGNSA. Trimming took 6 bases from V and 10 from J, leaving 31 bases between them. CDR3 nucleotide sequence: TGTGCCAGCAGACCATACCCTTTACGCCCAGGGGCGCGAGGATCACCCCTCCACTTT. Translating it yields CASRPYPLRPGARGSPLHF. The full variable domain, its missing parts supplied by reference TRBV7-2 and TRBJ1-6, is GAGVSQSPSNKVTEKGKDVELRCDPISGHTALYWYRQSLGQGLEFLIYFQGNSAPDKSGLPSDRFSAERTGGSVSTLTIQRTQQEDSAVYLCASRPYPLRPGARGSPLHFGNGTRLTVT.

In this sample, this clonotype turned up a few times. The J gene is TRBJ2-3, the V gene TRBV20-1, with 11 bases lining up with TRBD2. V shed 3 bases, J shed 5 bases, and the junction held 13 bases outside the gene matches. The length of the CDR3 is 17 residues. The germline gives CDR1 DFQATT, CDR2 SNEGSKA (reference sequence). CDR3 in DNA: TGCAGTGCTAGCCCGATTGCTAGCGGGAGGAAGCGAGATACGCAGTATTTT. Its protein product is CSASPIASGRKRDTQYF.

The rearrangement uses TRBV6-5 and TRBJ2-3; tentative D call: TRBD2 (6 bases). There are 15 residues in the CDR3. Trimming shortened V by 5 bases and J by 2 bases, and 14 bases separated the two germline ends. CDR1 is MNHEY and CDR2 is SVGAGI in the germline V gene. Written as DNA, the CDR3 is TGTGCCAGCAGTCGACGGGAGCCGTACACAGATACGCAGTATTTT. Its protein is CASSRREPYTDTQYF.

This clonotype turned up a few times. This chain's CDR3 is CASSRVGSGAGSYEQYF. The CDR3 bases are TGCGCCAGCAGCCGGGTAGGTAGCGGGGCTGGATCCTACGAGCAGTACTTC. This rearrangement joins TRBV5-1 to TRBJ2-7; TRBD2 matches 8 bases. The CDR3 loop spans 17 amino acids. Looked up from germline, CDR1 is SGHRS and CDR2 is YFSETQ. V trimming: 4 bases; J trimming: 1 base; junction bases outside the gene matches: 13.

This clonotype was counted between two and nine times. The J gene is TRBJ2-1, the V gene TRBV24-1; possibly TRBD2 for D (7 bases). The germline CDR1 and CDR2 sequences are KGHDR and SFDVKD. This CDR3 region has 17 residues. V gave up 8 bases and J gave up 0 bases, with 19 bases separating them. Written as DNA, the CDR3 is TGTGCCACCATGGCCGGGGGGAGGGGGGACTCCTACAATGAGCAGTTCTTC. This gives the protein CATMAGGRGDSYNEQFF.

This clonotype was detected only a few times. V is TRBV21-1 and J is TRBJ2-7; TRBD2 is the table's D call and was not checked against the DNA. TRBV21-1 is annotated as a pseudogene. This CDR3 is 18 amino acids long. The chain's CDR3 is CASSAPGLAGLSSYEQYF. In DNA form, the CDR3 reads TGTGCCAGCAGCGCACCGGGACTAGCGGGACTCAGCTCCTACGAGCAGTACTTC.

The rearrangement links TRBV7-2 to TRBJ2-1, with D perhaps matching TRBD2 (5 bases). CDR1 is SGHTA and CDR2 is FQGNSA in the germline V gene. This CDR3 has 13 residues. V was clipped by 2 bases and J by 5 bases, with 7 bases between them. The CDR3 DNA reads TGTGCCAGCAGCTTAATAGCGAACAATGAGCAGTTCTTC. As protein: CASSLIANNEQFF.

In its sample, this clonotype was seen many times. Its ends do not fully match the called genes, so a read error is possible. The chain combines TRBV12-3 or TRBV12-4 with TRBJ2-7, with D maybe TRBD2 (5 bases). This CDR3 contains 13 residues. CDR3 protein: CASSLARGYEQYF. Written as DNA, the CDR3 is TGCGCCAGCAGCCTTGCCCGGGGCTACGAGCAGTACTTC.

The chain couples TRBV14 to TRBJ1-1; the D gene is possibly TRBD1 (5 bases). Trimming took 6 bases from V and 0 from J, leaving 14 bases between them. This CDR3 is built from 15 residues. Germline CDR1 reads SGHDN; CDR2 reads FVKESK. This chain's CDR3 is CASRTLGEMNTEAFF. In nucleotides, the CDR3 is TGTGCCAGCAGGACGCTGGGGGAAATGAACACTGAAGCTTTCTTT. The full variable domain, in which reference TRBV14 and TRBJ1-1 provide the parts outside the CDR3, is EAGVTQFPSHSVIEKGQTVTLRCDPISGHDNLYWYRRVMGKEIKFLLHFVKESKQDESGMPNNRFLAERTGGTYSTLKVQPAELEDSGVYFCASRTLGEMNTEAFFGQGTRLTVV.